This T cell receptor (beta chain) appears in the sequencing data of a study of regulatory T cells in long-lasting Graves disease. The study, taken as a whole, reports: It was in persistent disease that TRBV28, TRBJ1-2 and TRBJ2-5 were favored.

Specified time point: newly diagnosed GD, antithyroid drugs for less than 3 months. The TCR library was made from RNA that had been extracted from PBMCs in TRIzol. This clonotype has ten or more counts. Its antigen is currently unknown. Arm-PCR of CDR3 regions and iRepertoire HTBI primers were used to build TCR beta libraries. TCRdb reanalysed the multiplex PCR reads using MiXCR and keeps one entry per CDR3 protein. The table shows 350,000 to 450,000 distinct CDR3 sequences, with about 16% occurring only once. The V end was cut by 3 bases, the J end by 1 base, with 8 bases between. Germline V gene sequence: CDR1 SGHAT, CDR2 FQNNGV. The CDR3 spans 14 residues. This same sample was also part of a study on T cells in Graves' hyperthyroidism and ophthalmopathy. That paper notes: With the HTBI primer set, the TCR CDR3 went through a first round of RT-PCR.

The J gene is TRBJ2-3, the V gene TRBV11-2, with D unresolved. Sequenced material: peripheral blood mononuclear cells (PBMCs), taken at new diagnosis, from a patient treated with antithyroid drugs. The receptor comes from a woman under 40 with Graves disease. CDR3 DNA: TGTGCCAGCAGCTTTTCCCGGGGCACAGATACGCAGTATTTT. Amino acids: CASSFSRGTDTQYF.